This T cell receptor (beta chain) was recovered during a study of post-analysis software for immune sequencing data. Study information: Multiple sclerosis in the patients followed relapsing-remitting, secondary progressive and progressive-relapsing courses. Study-wide findings and caveats: Several TRBV segments (TRBV5-6, TRBV5-1 and TRBV20-1 among them) occurred more frequently in patients than in controls. Controls had significantly higher normalized Chao1 diversity than multiple sclerosis patients.

With respect to this clonotype: The antigen is not known.

With 5 bases removed from V and 8 bases from J, the gap between germline ends came to 13 bases. CDR3 size: 13 residues. The germline V gene encodes CDR1 SGHTA and CDR2 FQGNSA. The TCR beta cDNA libraries carried unique molecular identifiers. TCRdb reanalysed the PCR reads using MiXCR and keeps one entry per CDR3 protein. The sample contains 180,000 or so distinct CDR3 sequences, around 30% of which appear only once. This receptor was obtained from a girl aged 2-17 years with multiple sclerosis. This chain connects TRBV7-2 to TRBJ1-3; D gene unclear. Source material: blood. The CDR3 here is CASSVQYRDTIYF. The CDR3 DNA sequence: TGTGCCAGCAGCGTCCAATATAGGGACACCATATATTTT.